The present entry profiles one T cell receptor (beta chain) with its context. Source study methods: Nucleated cell number was recorded as an estimate derived from reference gene primer amplification. Profiling relied on immunoSEQ multiplex PCR, and the TCRdb table lists in-frame clones only, not all of them. The DNA was the basis for D and trimming; V, J and clone size are from that table. The sample has over 300,000 clones; roughly 85% are singletons. The germline V and J ends were trimmed by 5 bases and 0 bases, with 11 bases remaining between them. The CDR3 is 16 residues long. The germline V gene encodes CDR1 SGHVS and CDR2 FNYEAQ. The source of the sample is a study of blood T cell repertoires in COVID-19. Study at large: The samples span acute and convalescent COVID-19 from the United States, Italy and Spain.

The rearrangement joins TRBV7-6 to TRBJ2-6, with TRBD1 as a possible D gene (6 bases). The sequencing sample was made of peripheral blood. This clonotype was obtained from a human donor in a cohort sampled during active COVID-19. CDR3 DNA: TGTGCCAGCAGCGCCAGGGGTTTCTCTGGGGCCAACGTCCTGACTTTC. Translation: CASSARGFSGANVLTF.